What follows are 24 T cell receptor beta chains derived from one specimen sequenced in a study of shared clonotypes between healthy human individuals. Generated by immunoSEQ multiplex PCR, the TCRdb table keeps only in-frame clones and is missing some. The data show around 500,000 clones, about 85% seen once. Sequencing used PBMCs. The source is a middle-aged woman in good health. Some clones in this sample may be carry-over from other donors' samples.

CDR3 sequence: CASSEPGRSYEQYF. CDR3 DNA: TGTGCCAGCAGCGAACCAGGGCGCTCCTACGAGCAGTACTTC. V is TRBV28 and J is TRBJ2-7, with D possibly TRBD1 on 5 matching bases. CDR3 length equals 14 residues. The germline gives CDR1 MDHEN, CDR2 SYDVKM. V gave up 6 bases and J gave up 0 bases, with 12 bases separating them.

This clone was recorded at least ten times. The chain uses TRBV7-9 and TRBJ2-3; 11 nucleotides agree with TRBD1. V dropped 11 bases and J dropped 6; count of bases not matched to a gene: 10. Germline V gene data show CDR1 as SEHNR and CDR2 as FQNEAQ (reference sequence). The CDR3 totals 14 residues. Here the CDR3 reads CAGSPGQGGDTQYF. In DNA, the CDR3 is TGTGCCGGATCTCCGGGACAGGGGGGGGATACGCAGTATTTT.

This clone was found many times. Additional DNA sequences in this sample encode the identical CDR3. The chain joins TRBV7-6 to TRBJ2-1, with 11 bases identical to TRBD2. Germline values: CDR1 SGHVS, CDR2 FNYEAQ. The ends lost 0 bases at V and 7 bases at J; junction bases unmatched: 5. The CDR3 covers 16 residues. For the CDR3, the DNA is TGTGCCAGCAGCTTAGCAACTAGCGGGAGTCGTAATGAGCAGTTCTTC. Its protein is CASSLATSGSRNEQFF. The full variable domain, completed using reference TRBV7-6 and TRBJ2-1, is GAGVSQSPRYKVTKRGQDVALRCDPISGHVSLYWYRQALGQGPEFLTYFNYEAQQDKSGLPNDRFSAERPEGSISTLTIQRTEQRDSAMYRCASSLATSGSRNEQFFGPGTRLTVL.

This clone was seen once. The chain recombines TRBV7-9 with TRBJ2-5; 8 bases align to TRBD2. Germline-derived CDR1 and CDR2 are SEHNR and FQNEAQ (reference sequence). With V trimmed by 4 bases and J by 5 bases, 3 bases remained unmatched. The CDR3 is 13 residues long. CDR3 DNA sequence: TGTGCCAGCAGCTGGACTAGCCTGGAGACCCAGTACTTC. Protein sequence: CASSWTSLETQYF.

V usage is TRBV6-6 and J usage is TRBJ1-4; no reliable D call. The CDR3 has 12 residues. Germline lookup yields CDR1 MNHNY and CDR2 SVGAGI (reference sequence). Trimming left V 2 bases short and J 6 bases short, with 4 bases between. DNA for the CDR3: TGTGCCAGCAGTTACGAGGATGAAAAACTGTTTTTT. Protein product: CASSYEDEKLFF.

In this sample, this clone turned up a few times. V and J are TRBV7-2 and TRBJ2-7; 7 bases agree with TRBD2. CDR1 and CDR2 (germline): SGHTA, FQGNSA. The CDR3 consists of 15 residues. The ends lost 5 bases at V and 3 bases at J; junction bases unmatched: 10. The CDR3 sequence: CASSPDLAGVYEQYF. CDR3 coding DNA: TGTGCCAGCAGCCCGGACCTTGCGGGAGTCTACGAGCAGTACTTC.

The V call is TRBV6-1, the J call TRBJ1-5; D gene ambiguous. The V and J ends lost 0 bases and 3 bases respectively, with 9 bases between them. This CDR3 has 15 amino acids. Looked up from germline, CDR1 is MNHNS and CDR2 is SASEGT. The CDR3 is CASSEARVINQPQHF. In nucleotides, the CDR3 is TGTGCCAGCAGTGAAGCTCGGGTGATCAATCAGCCCCAGCATTTT.

The chain is built from TRBV7-6 and TRBJ2-2; D is unclear. V shed 2 bases and J shed 6 bases, with 13 bases lying between them. The CDR3 totals 15 residues. Germline CDR1 reads SGHVS; CDR2 reads FNYEAQ. The CDR3 loop reads CASSLLSASAGELFF. CDR3 coding DNA: TGTGCCAGCAGCTTACTCTCAGCTTCAGCCGGGGAGCTGTTTTTT.

About this clone: This clone may be a read error of a much larger clone one base away. Other DNA sequences within the sample encode an identical CDR3. The chain combines TRBV6-4 with TRBJ2-1; D might be TRBD2 (5 bases). With 2 bases removed from V and 2 bases from J, the gap between germline ends came to 10 bases. This CDR3 comprises 15 residues. Looked up from germline, CDR1 is MRHNA and CDR2 is SNTAGT. The CDR3 region is CASSDSLATYNEQFF. The CDR3 DNA reads as TGTGCCAGCAGTGACAGCCTAGCAACCTACAATGAGCAGTTCTTC.

With respect to this clone: The sample carries other DNA sequences with the same CDR3. V gene TRBV11-1 combines with J gene TRBJ2-5, with TRBD1 identical over 10 bases. Looked up from germline, CDR1 is SGHAT and CDR2 is FQDESV (reference sequence). The CDR3 contains 13 residues. With V trimmed by 9 bases and J by 4 bases, 5 bases remained unmatched. CDR3 loop: CASSRDRGETQYF. Written as DNA, the CDR3 is TGTGCCAGTTCCCGGGACAGGGGAGAGACCCAGTACTTC.

The chain employs TRBV7-6 and TRBJ2-1; D remains ambiguous. V lost 0 bases, J lost 7 bases, and 10 bases lay in between. The CDR3 is 14 amino acids. Per germline, CDR1 SGHVS and CDR2 FNYEAQ. CDR3 sequence (DNA): TGTGCCAGCAGCTTAGCCGGAGTGGGTAATGAGCAGTTCTTC. Protein sequence: CASSLAGVGNEQFF.

The chain employs TRBV11-3 and TRBJ2-7; 13 bases fit TRBD2. The CDR3 has 17 residues. Germline V gives CDR1 SGHNT, CDR2 YENEEA. V was clipped by 1 base and J by 5 bases; unmatched bases: 8. CDR3: CASSLGRTSGSGDEQYF. The CDR3 DNA reads as TGTGCCAGCAGCTTAGGGCGGACTAGCGGGAGTGGCGACGAGCAGTACTTC. Full variable domain (remainder filled in from reference TRBV11-3 and TRBJ2-7): EAGVVQSPRYKIIEKKQPVAFWCNPISGHNTLYWYLQNLGQGPELLIRYENEEAVDDSQLPKDRFSAERLKGVDSTLKIQPAELGDSAVYLCASSLGRTSGSGDEQYFGPGTRLTVT.

The chain uses TRBV5-6 and TRBJ2-3; no definite D call. The CDR3 spans 16 residues. Germline CDR1 is SGHDT and CDR2 is YYEEEE. Trimming shortened V by 4 bases and J by 1 base, and 16 bases separated the two germline ends. This CDR3 reads CASSPIGSGGTDTQYF. CDR3 nucleotide sequence: TGTGCCAGCAGCCCTATAGGAAGTGGAGGCACAGATACGCAGTATTTT.

This clone has ten or more counts. This rearrangement joins TRBV4-2 to TRBJ1-4; 8 bases align to TRBD1. V lost 4 bases to trimming and J lost 6 bases; unmatched junction nucleotides: 10. Looked up from germline, CDR1 is LGHNA and CDR2 is YNFKEQ. CDR3 length: 16 residues. CDR3 DNA: TGTGCCAGCAGCCCCGAGGGGGACAGGTTGGATGAAAAACTGTTTTTT. This translates into CASSPEGDRLDEKLFF.

This clone has just one count. The chain couples TRBV5-1 to TRBJ2-6; tentative D call: TRBD1 (6 bases). Germline CDR1 and CDR2: SGHRS and YFSETQ. The CDR3 consists of 17 residues. V was shortened by 2 bases and J by 4 bases, with 16 bases between the two germline ends. The CDR3 bases are TGCGCCAGCAGCTTATTGACAGGTTCCTTAGGGGCCAACGTCCTGACTTTC. Amino acids: CASSLLTGSLGANVLTF.

With respect to this clone: One base separates it from a far larger clone, so it is likely a read error. In the same sample, other DNA sequences code for this CDR3. This chain uses TRBV4-1 with TRBJ1-2; tentatively, D is TRBD1 (5 bases). CDR3 length: 13 amino acids. Germline V gene data show CDR1 as MGHRA and CDR2 as YSYEKL. The chain's CDR3 is CASSQNRFRGYTF. The CDR3 nucleotides are TGCGCCAGTAGCCAAAACAGGTTCCGTGGCTACACCTTC.

The chain combines TRBV27 with TRBJ2-7; D ambiguous. Trimming pared 6 bases from V and 7 bases from J, leaving 10 bases between. This CDR3 has 11 amino acids. Germline loops: CDR1 MNHEY, CDR2 SMNVEV (reference sequence). In nucleotides, the CDR3 is TGTGCCAGCAGGGGTACCGGGGAGCAGTACTTC. As protein: CASRGTGEQYF.

The chain combines TRBV20-1 with TRBJ1-2, with D perhaps TRBD1 (6 bases). The V gene lost 4 bases and the J gene lost 5 bases, with 8 bases spanning the gap. The CDR3 covers 11 residues. Per germline, CDR1 DFQATT and CDR2 SNEGSKA (reference sequence). CDR3 DNA sequence: TGCAGTGCTACACAGGGATATGGCTACACCTTC. This translates into CSATQGYGYTF.

The chain is built from TRBV7-9 and TRBJ2-1; 9 bases agree with TRBD2. The CDR3 is 17 residues long. Germline-derived CDR1 and CDR2 are SEHNR and FQNEAQ (reference sequence). The junction had 16 bases not matched to a gene; V was cut back by 5 bases and J by 8 bases. The DNA of the CDR3 is TGTGCCAGCAGCCCAGAGCGAGGGGTAGCGGGAGCCTATGAGCAGTTCTTC. Its protein is CASSPERGVAGAYEQFF.

Notes on this clone: With only one base between it and a far larger clone, this is likely a read error. The rearrangement joins TRBV5-1 to TRBJ1-1, with unresolved D. The CDR3 totals 14 residues. The germline V gene encodes CDR1 SGHRS and CDR2 YFSETQ. The CDR3 reads CASSLGPTNTEASF. DNA of the CDR3: TGCGCCAGCAGCTTGGGACCTACGAACACTGAAGCTTCCTTT.

The chain is built from TRBV10-3 and TRBJ1-1; the D is unclear. Germline CDR1 ENHRY, CDR2 SYGVKD. Trimming removed 3 bases from V and 11 bases from J, with 10 bases in between. This CDR3 region has 11 residues. Written as DNA, the CDR3 is TGTGCCATCAGTGATACCTTTCGGGCTTTCTTT. The encoded protein is CAISDTFRAFF.

This clone was counted a single time. The genes are TRBV29-1 and TRBJ2-1, with 12 bases aligning to TRBD2. The junction had 6 bases not matched to a gene; V was cut back by 7 bases and J by 8 bases. The CDR3 is 13 residues long. CDR1 is SQVTM, CDR2 ANQGSEA, per germline. CDR3 sequence reads: CSGGTSGWDEQFF. CDR3 bases: TGCAGCGGTGGGACTAGCGGGTGGGATGAGCAGTTCTTC.

On this clone: This is likely an artifact of a read error, given a far larger clone one base away. The same CDR3 arises from other DNA sequences in this sample as well. This chain links TRBV4-2 with TRBJ1-2; weak D call: TRBD1 (5 bases). The CDR3 is 13 amino acids. From germline, CDR1 is LGHNA and CDR2 YNFKEQ. V lost 0 bases and J lost 8, with 10 bases in between. As DNA, the CDR3 is TGTGCCAGCAGCCAAGAATATCAGGGCGGCTACACCTTC. It specifies CASSQEYQGGYTF.

The chain is built from TRBV28 and TRBJ1-5; D unresolved. The V end was cut by 6 bases, the J end by 1 base, with 16 bases between. Germline lookup yields CDR1 MDHEN and CDR2 SYDVKM. The CDR3 is 16 amino acids. The CDR3 is CASSLHMGTSNQPQHF. The CDR3 DNA follows: TGTGCCAGCAGCCTTCATATGGGCACCAGCAATCAGCCCCAGCATTTT. Combining the CDR3 with reference TRBV28 and TRBJ1-5 gives the whole variable domain DVKVTQSSRYLVKRTGEKVFLECVQDMDHENMFWYRQDPGLGLRLIYFSYDVKMKEKGDIPEGYSVSREKKERFSLILESASTNQTSMYLCASSLHMGTSNQPQHFGDGTRLSIL.